Shown below are 27 T cell receptor beta chains from a single sample sequenced in a study of T cell responses to AZD1222 COVID-19 vaccine. Sequencing was performed with immunoSEQ multiplex PCR; in TCRdb, only in-frame clones are kept and a portion is missing. The data show roughly 75,000 clones, 80% to 85% seen once. Sequenced material: peripheral blood, taken on day 0 of AZD1222 vaccination. These receptors originate from an adult in good health.

This chain links TRBV6-5 with TRBJ1-2; D unresolved. This CDR3 is 14 amino acids long. The germline gives CDR1 MNHEY, CDR2 SVGAGI. Deletions cut 8 bases from V and 2 bases from J, with 15 bases between. CDR3 nucleotide sequence: TGTGCCAGCTCGGAGACCGCGTCCAACTATGGCTACACCTTC. This gives the protein CASSETASNYGYTF.

The V call is TRBV14, the J call TRBJ2-1; no clear D. Germline CDR1 SGHDN, CDR2 FVKESK. The CDR3 is 11 residues long. V lost 4 bases to trimming and J lost 7 bases, with 5 bases between them. CDR3 in DNA: TGTGCCAGCAGCCCTTATAATGAGCAGTTCTTC. Amino acids: CASSPYNEQFF.

In its sample, this clone was seen once. The V gene is TRBV2, the J gene TRBJ1-2, with TRBD1 matching 9 bases. With V trimmed by 9 bases and J by 3 bases, 5 bases remained unmatched. Germline V CDR1 and CDR2: SNHLY, FYNNEI. The CDR3 totals 13 residues. The CDR3 region has the DNA TGTGCCAGACAGGGACAGGGACACTATGGCTACACCTTC. The encoded protein is CARQGQGHYGYTF.

The chain couples TRBV3-1 (or the pseudogene TRBV3-2) to TRBJ1-6; D unresolved. The CDR3 has 18 amino acids. Trimming removed 5 bases from V and 5 bases from J, with 22 bases in between. The germline gives CDR1 LGHDT, CDR2 YNNKEL (reference sequence). This chain's CDR3 is CASSVRNPIIHHNSPLHF. CDR3 nucleotides: TGTGCCAGCAGCGTTCGAAATCCCATCATACATCATAATTCACCCCTCCACTTT.

V usage is TRBV9 and J usage is TRBJ2-3; D ambiguous. From germline, CDR1 is SGDLS and CDR2 YYNGEE. The CDR3 loop spans 14 amino acids. Trimming left V 3 bases short and J 0 bases short, with 8 bases between. The CDR3 reads CASSEADSTDTQYF. The CDR3 coding sequence is TGTGCCAGCAGCGAGGCAGATAGCACAGATACGCAGTATTTT.

J is TRBJ1-5 and V is TRBV10-3, with 10 nucleotides matching TRBD1. CDR1 ENHRY and CDR2 SYGVKD come from the germline V gene. With V trimmed by 10 bases and J by 2 bases, 5 bases remained unmatched. The CDR3 spans 14 residues. CDR3 in amino acids: CATDRGAGNQPQHF. In DNA form, the CDR3 reads TGTGCCACGGACAGGGGGGCCGGCAATCAGCCCCAGCATTTT.

The V call is TRBV28, the J call TRBJ2-6; D is unresolved. The ends were cut back, 2 bases at V and 0 bases at J, with 8 bases in the middle. This CDR3 is built from 16 residues. Germline V gives CDR1 MDHEN, CDR2 SYDVKM. The CDR3 protein is CASSLALFSGANVLTF. In DNA form, the CDR3 reads TGTGCCAGCAGTTTAGCTCTCTTCTCTGGGGCCAACGTCCTGACTTTC.

V gene TRBV28 combines with J gene TRBJ2-3, with TRBD2 matching over 7 bases. J gave up 2 bases and V 3 bases, and 8 bases lay outside the gene matches. The V gene's germline CDR1 is MDHEN and CDR2 SYDVKM. The CDR3 length is 16 residues. CDR3 region: CASSFPLAVHTDTQYF. In nucleotides, the CDR3 is TGTGCCAGCAGTTTTCCTCTAGCGGTTCACACAGATACGCAGTATTTT.

V is TRBV19 and J is TRBJ1-1, with 12 bases lining up with TRBD1. Germline CDR1 LNHDA, CDR2 SQIVND (reference sequence). The ends lost 4 bases at V and 6 bases at J; junction bases unmatched: 3. CDR3 length: 14 amino acids. CDR3 sequence: CASSTGQGAPEAFF. The CDR3 nucleotides read TGTGCCAGTAGTACGGGACAGGGGGCCCCTGAAGCTTTCTTT.

The chain joins TRBV11-2 to TRBJ2-7; 12 nucleotides line up with TRBD1. V shed 2 bases and J 7 bases; nucleotides not matched to a gene: 6. The CDR3 totals 15 residues. Germline V lookup: CDR1 SGHAT, CDR2 FQNNGV. The CDR3 DNA is TGTGCCAGCAGCTTATTCGGGACAGGGGGCGAGGAGCAGTACTTC. Its translation: CASSLFGTGGEEQYF.

The V and J genes are TRBV19 and TRBJ1-2, with D possibly being TRBD1 (6 bases). The V gene's germline CDR1 is LNHDA and CDR2 SQIVND (reference sequence). The CDR3 has 14 amino acids. V was trimmed by 4 bases and J by 3 bases, leaving 12 bases between them. The CDR3 sequence: CASSRGADDYGYTF. Written as DNA, the CDR3 is TGTGCCAGTAGTAGGGGGGCAGACGACTATGGCTACACCTTC.

This clone was seen just once. V gene TRBV7-2 combines with J gene TRBJ1-2; tentative D call: TRBD1 (5 bases). V lost 5 bases to trimming and J lost 5 bases, with 21 bases between them. The CDR3 covers 16 residues. CDR1 is SGHTA and CDR2 is FQGNSA in the germline V gene. In DNA form, the CDR3 reads TGTGCCAGCAGCCCTGGATTAACCGGGGCGGGGTATGGCTACACCTTC. This translates into CASSPGLTGAGYGYTF.

The chain has TRBV5-5 and TRBJ2-3; TRBD2 agrees at 9 bases. Looked up from germline, CDR1 is SGHKS and CDR2 is YYEKEE (reference sequence). This CDR3 is built from 18 residues. The V segment lost 2 bases and the J segment 1 base; nucleotides outside the gene matches: 11. In DNA form, the CDR3 reads TGTGCCAGCAGCTTACGGCTAGCGGGGTCCCAAGGCACAGATACGCAGTATTTT. Translating gives CASSLRLAGSQGTDTQYF.

CDR3 region: CASSHDLRENYGYTF. The CDR3 coding sequence is TGCGCCAGCAGCCATGACCTCAGGGAGAACTATGGCTACACCTTC. This sequence joins TRBV4-3 and TRBJ1-2, with TRBD1 as a possible D gene (5 bases). V lost 3 bases and J lost 2, with 13 bases in between. The germline CDR1 and CDR2 sequences are LGHNA and YSLEER. The CDR3 runs to 15 residues.

The chain couples TRBV18 to TRBJ1-5; D not resolved. The CDR3 totals 16 residues. Trimming removed 3 bases from V and 6 bases from J, with 18 bases in between. Germline lookup yields CDR1 KGHSH and CDR2 LQKENI. The CDR3 protein is CASSPRQIASGQPQHF. In nucleotides, the CDR3 is TGTGCCAGCTCACCTCGGCAGATAGCGTCGGGTCAGCCCCAGCATTTT.

The rearrangement joins TRBV11-2 to TRBJ1-1, with 9 positions matching TRBD1. CDR1 is SGHAT, CDR2 FQNNGV, per germline. The CDR3 length is 13 residues. V was clipped by 5 bases and J by 4 bases; unmatched bases: 2. This CDR3 is CASSPDRGTEAFF. In nucleotides, the CDR3 is TGTGCCAGCAGCCCGGACAGGGGCACTGAAGCTTTCTTT.

DNA for the CDR3: TGTGCCAGCAGTTATTCTAGGGGACAGGGAAACTATGGCTACACCTTC. Its translation is CASSYSRGQGNYGYTF. The chain is built from TRBV6-5 and TRBJ1-2, with TRBD1 identical over 9 bases. The J segment lost 2 bases and the V segment lost 3 bases, leaving 7 bases of the junction unmatched. The length of the CDR3 is 16 residues. The germline V gene encodes CDR1 MNHEY and CDR2 SVGAGI.

About this clone itself: Other DNA sequences within the sample encode an identical CDR3. This sequence joins TRBV18 and TRBJ1-1; D perhaps matches TRBD1 (6 bases). Germline CDR1 KGHSH, CDR2 LQKENI. CDR3 length equals 13 residues. The V end lost 3 bases, the J end lost 3 bases, and 8 bases lay between the germline ends. The CDR3 DNA reads TGTGCCAGCTCACCGAGGGGGGACACTGAAGCTTTCTTT. This codes for CASSPRGDTEAFF.

This rearrangement joins TRBV24-1 to TRBJ2-2; the match to TRBD1 covers 8 bases. Germline V CDR1 and CDR2: KGHDR, SFDVKD. V trimming: 2 bases; J trimming: 5 bases; junction bases outside the gene matches: 3. The CDR3 consists of 15 residues. The CDR3 reads CATSDSGGATGELFF. CDR3 nucleotide sequence: TGTGCCACCAGTGATTCAGGGGGCGCAACCGGGGAGCTGTTTTTT.

This chain uses TRBV7-9 with TRBJ2-1; D not resolved. V dropped 1 base and J dropped 8 bases, with 6 bases sitting between them. CDR1 is SEHNR and CDR2 is FQNEAQ in the germline V gene (reference sequence). The CDR3 has 12 amino acids. CDR3 region: CASSLVSDEQFF. The CDR3 DNA follows: TGTGCCAGCAGCTTAGTTTCCGATGAGCAGTTCTTC.

This clone showed up just a few times. J is TRBJ1-5 and V is TRBV30, with D possibly TRBD1 on 5 matching bases. This CDR3 region has 12 residues. Germline V gives CDR1 GTSNPN, CDR2 SVGIG (reference sequence). V lost 3 bases and J lost 7, with 10 bases in between. DNA of the CDR3: TGTGCCTGGAGCCAGGGAGCCCAGCCCCAGCATTTT. Translation gives CAWSQGAQPQHF.

The chain recombines TRBV13 with TRBJ2-1; 8 bases match TRBD1. CDR3 size: 15 residues. Trimming took 7 bases from V and 3 from J; bases not matched to a gene: 8. Germline lookup yields CDR1 PRHDT and CDR2 FYEKMQ (reference sequence). CDR3 DNA sequence: TGTGCCAGCATTCAACAGGGGGTTTTCTACAATGAGCAGTTCTTC. It encodes CASIQQGVFYNEQFF.

The sample holds a few counts of this clone. CDR3 DNA: TGCGCCAGCAGCTTGATGGTGGGGGGGGAGACCCAGTACTTC. This translates into CASSLMVGGETQYF. This rearrangement joins TRBV5-1 to TRBJ2-5; 7 bases match TRBD2. Germline CDR1 SGHRS, CDR2 YFSETQ. The CDR3 has 14 amino acids. The V segment lost 1 base and the J segment 5 bases; nucleotides outside the gene matches: 5.

J is TRBJ2-1 and V is TRBV28; D ambiguous. The CDR3 is 13 residues long. V lost 6 bases and J 8 bases, leaving 14 bases between the germline ends. Germline CDR1 is MDHEN and CDR2 is SYDVKM. CDR3 nucleotides: TGTGCCAGCAGATCACCCCGGAGCCATGAGCAGTTCTTC. Translating it yields CASRSPRSHEQFF.

The CDR3 loop reads CASSILADSYEQYF. CDR3 sequence (DNA): TGTGCCAGTAGTATACTAGCGGACTCCTACGAGCAGTACTTC. The chain carries TRBV19 and TRBJ2-7; 7 nucleotides match TRBD2. CDR3 length: 14 amino acids. Looked up from germline, CDR1 is LNHDA and CDR2 is SQIVND (reference sequence). The V gene end was trimmed by 2 bases and the J gene end by 0 bases; junction bases not matched to a gene: 1.

This clone has only one observation. The V call is TRBV7-9, the J call TRBJ2-5; D unclear. Trimming took off 5 bases at V and 2 bases at J, with 0 bases between the two ends. Germline-derived CDR1 and CDR2 are SEHNR and FQNEAQ (reference sequence). The length of the CDR3 is 10 residues. Here the CDR3 DNA reads TGTGCCAGCAGCCAAGAGACCCAGTACTTC. As protein: CASSQETQYF.

This chain's CDR3 is CASRREDQPQHF. The CDR3 DNA reads TGTGCCAGCCGCCGGGAGGATCAGCCCCAGCATTTT. This chain connects TRBV28 to TRBJ1-5; no reliable D call. This CDR3 is 12 amino acids long. The V end was cut by 8 bases, the J end by 5 bases, with 10 bases between. From germline, CDR1 is MDHEN and CDR2 SYDVKM.